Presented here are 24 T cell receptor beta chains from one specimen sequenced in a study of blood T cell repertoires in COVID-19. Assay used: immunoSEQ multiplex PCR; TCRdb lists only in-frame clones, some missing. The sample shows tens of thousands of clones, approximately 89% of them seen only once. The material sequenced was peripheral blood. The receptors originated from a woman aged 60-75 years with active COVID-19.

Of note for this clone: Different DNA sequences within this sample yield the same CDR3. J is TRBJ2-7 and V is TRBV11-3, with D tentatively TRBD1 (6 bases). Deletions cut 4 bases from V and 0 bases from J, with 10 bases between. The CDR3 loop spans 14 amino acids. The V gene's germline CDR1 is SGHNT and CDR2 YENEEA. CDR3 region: CASSSGTSSYEQYF. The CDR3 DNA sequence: TGTGCCAGCAGCTCTGGGACATCCTCCTACGAGCAGTACTTC.

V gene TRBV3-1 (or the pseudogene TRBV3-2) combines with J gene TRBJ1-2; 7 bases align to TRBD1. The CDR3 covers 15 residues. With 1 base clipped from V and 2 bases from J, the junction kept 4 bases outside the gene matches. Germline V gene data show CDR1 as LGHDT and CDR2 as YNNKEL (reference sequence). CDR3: CASSQATGQNYGYTF. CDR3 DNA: TGTGCCAGCAGCCAAGCTACGGGACAGAACTATGGCTACACCTTC.

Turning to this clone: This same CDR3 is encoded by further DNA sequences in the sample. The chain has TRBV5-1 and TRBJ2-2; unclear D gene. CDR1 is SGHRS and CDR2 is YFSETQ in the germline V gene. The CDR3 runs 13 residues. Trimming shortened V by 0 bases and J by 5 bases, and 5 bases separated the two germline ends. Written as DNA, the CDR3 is TGCGCCAGCAGCTTGGACAGTACCGGGGAGCTGTTTTTT. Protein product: CASSLDSTGELFF.

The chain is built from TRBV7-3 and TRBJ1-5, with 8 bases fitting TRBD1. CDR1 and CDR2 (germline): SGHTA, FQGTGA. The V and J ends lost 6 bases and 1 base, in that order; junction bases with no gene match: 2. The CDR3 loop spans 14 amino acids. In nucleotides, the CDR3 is TGTGCCAGCAGTCCAGGGGGCAGCAATCAGCCCCAGCATTTT. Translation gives CASSPGGSNQPQHF.

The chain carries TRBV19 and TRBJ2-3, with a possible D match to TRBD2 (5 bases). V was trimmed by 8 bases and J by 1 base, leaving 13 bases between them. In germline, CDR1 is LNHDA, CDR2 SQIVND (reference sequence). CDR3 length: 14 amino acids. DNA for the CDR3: TGTGCCAGTGATCCGGGGATAGGCACAGATACGCAGTATTTT. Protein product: CASDPGIGTDTQYF.

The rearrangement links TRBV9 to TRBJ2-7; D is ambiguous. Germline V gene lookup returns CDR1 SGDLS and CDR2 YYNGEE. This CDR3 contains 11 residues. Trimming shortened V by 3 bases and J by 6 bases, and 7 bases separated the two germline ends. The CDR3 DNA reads TGTGCCAGCAGCGCCCTCGTCGAGCAGTACTTC. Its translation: CASSALVEQYF.

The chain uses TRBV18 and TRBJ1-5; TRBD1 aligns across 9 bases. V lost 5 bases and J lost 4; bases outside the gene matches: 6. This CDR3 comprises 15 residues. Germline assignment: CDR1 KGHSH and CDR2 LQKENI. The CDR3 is CASSAGTGQNQPQHF. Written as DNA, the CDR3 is TGTGCCAGCTCAGCCGGGACAGGGCAAAATCAGCCCCAGCATTTT. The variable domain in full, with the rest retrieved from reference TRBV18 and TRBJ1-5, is NAGVMQNPRHLVRRRGQEARLRCSPMKGHSHVYWYRQLPEEGLKFMVYLQKENIIDESGMPKERFSAEFPKEGPSILRIQQVVRGDSAAYFCASSAGTGQNQPQHFGDGTRLSIL.

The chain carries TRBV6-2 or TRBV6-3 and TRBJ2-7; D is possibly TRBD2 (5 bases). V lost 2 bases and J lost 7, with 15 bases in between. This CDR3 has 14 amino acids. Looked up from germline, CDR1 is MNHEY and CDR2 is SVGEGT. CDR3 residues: CASSYTFSVGEQYF. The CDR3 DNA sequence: TGTGCCAGCAGTTACACCTTTAGCGTTGGGGAGCAGTACTTC.

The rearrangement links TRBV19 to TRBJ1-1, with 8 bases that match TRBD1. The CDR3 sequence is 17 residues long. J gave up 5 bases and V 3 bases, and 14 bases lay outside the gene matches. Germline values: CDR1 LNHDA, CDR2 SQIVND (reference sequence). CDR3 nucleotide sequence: TGTGCCAGTAGTATCCCTTGGATCGGCAGGGGGCTTACTGAAGCTTTCTTT. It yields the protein CASSIPWIGRGLTEAFF.

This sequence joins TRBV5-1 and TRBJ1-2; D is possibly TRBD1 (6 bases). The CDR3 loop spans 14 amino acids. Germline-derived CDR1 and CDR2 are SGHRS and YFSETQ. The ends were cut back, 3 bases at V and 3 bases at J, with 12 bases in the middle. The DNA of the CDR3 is TGCGCCAGCAGCTCGGCAGGGGTTCACTATGGCTACACCTTC. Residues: CASSSAGVHYGYTF.

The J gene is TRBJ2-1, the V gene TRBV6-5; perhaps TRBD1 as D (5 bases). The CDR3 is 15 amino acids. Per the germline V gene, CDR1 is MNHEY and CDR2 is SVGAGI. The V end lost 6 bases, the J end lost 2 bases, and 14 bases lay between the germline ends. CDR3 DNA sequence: TGTGCCAGCAGCTTGACAGATACTACCTACAATGAGCAGTTCTTC. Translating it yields CASSLTDTTYNEQFF.

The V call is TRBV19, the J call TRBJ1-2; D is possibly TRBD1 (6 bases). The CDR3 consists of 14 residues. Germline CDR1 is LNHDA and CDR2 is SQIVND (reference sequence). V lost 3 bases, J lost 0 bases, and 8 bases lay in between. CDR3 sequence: CASSIGTTNYGYTF. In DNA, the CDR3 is TGTGCCAGTAGTATTGGGACAACTAACTATGGCTACACCTTC.

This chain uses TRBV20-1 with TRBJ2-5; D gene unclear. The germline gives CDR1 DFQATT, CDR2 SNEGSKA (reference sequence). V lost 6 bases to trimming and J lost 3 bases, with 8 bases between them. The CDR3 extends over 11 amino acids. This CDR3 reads CSATAEETQYF. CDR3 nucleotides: TGCAGTGCAACCGCAGAAGAGACCCAGTACTTC.

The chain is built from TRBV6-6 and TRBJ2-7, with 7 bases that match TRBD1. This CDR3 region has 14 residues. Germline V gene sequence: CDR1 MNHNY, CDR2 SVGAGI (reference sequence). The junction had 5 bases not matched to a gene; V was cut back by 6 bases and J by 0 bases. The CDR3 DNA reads TGTGCCAGCAGCCATGGACAGGTCTCCTACGAGCAGTACTTC. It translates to CASSHGQVSYEQYF.

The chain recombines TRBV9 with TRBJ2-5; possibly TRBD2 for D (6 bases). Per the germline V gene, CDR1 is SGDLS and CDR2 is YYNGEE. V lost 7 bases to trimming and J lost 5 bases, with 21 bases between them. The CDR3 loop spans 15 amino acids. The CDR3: CASGRDGGVGETQYF. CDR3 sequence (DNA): TGTGCCAGCGGCCGGGATGGCGGGGTGGGTGAGACCCAGTACTTC.

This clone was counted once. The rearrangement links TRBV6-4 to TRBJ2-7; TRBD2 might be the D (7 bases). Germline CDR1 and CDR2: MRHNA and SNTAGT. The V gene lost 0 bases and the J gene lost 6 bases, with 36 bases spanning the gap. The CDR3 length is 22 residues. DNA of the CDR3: TGTGCCAGCAGTGACTCGAAGGGCACTCGGGGGGCGTTCGGCCGTTTAATTTGCGAGCAGTACTTC. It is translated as CASSDSKGTRGAFGRLICEQYF.

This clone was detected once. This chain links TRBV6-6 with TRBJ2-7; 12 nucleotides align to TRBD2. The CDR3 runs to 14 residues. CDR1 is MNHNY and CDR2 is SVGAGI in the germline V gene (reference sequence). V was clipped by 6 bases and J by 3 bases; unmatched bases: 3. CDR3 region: CASRQLAGGYEQYF. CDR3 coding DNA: TGTGCCAGCAGACAACTAGCGGGGGGCTACGAGCAGTACTTC.

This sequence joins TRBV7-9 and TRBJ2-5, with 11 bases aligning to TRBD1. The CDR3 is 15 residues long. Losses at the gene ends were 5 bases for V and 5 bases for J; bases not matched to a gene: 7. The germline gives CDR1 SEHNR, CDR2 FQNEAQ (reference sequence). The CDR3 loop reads CASSQDRGLWETQYF. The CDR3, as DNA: TGTGCCAGCAGCCAGGACAGGGGGCTGTGGGAGACCCAGTACTTC.

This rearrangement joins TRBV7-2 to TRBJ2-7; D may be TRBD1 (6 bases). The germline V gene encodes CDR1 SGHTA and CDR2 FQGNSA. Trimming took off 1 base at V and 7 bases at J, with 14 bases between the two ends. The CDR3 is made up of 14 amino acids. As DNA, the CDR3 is TGTGCCAGCAGCTTAGAGTGGGGGCTGGGGGAGCAGTACTTC. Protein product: CASSLEWGLGEQYF.

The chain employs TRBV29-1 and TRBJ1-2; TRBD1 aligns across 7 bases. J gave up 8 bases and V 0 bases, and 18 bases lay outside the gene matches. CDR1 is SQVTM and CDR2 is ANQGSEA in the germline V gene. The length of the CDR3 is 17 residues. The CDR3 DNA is TGCAGCGTTGAAGATCTTAGCCCGACAGGGAGAGGAGAGGGCTACACCTTC. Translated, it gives CSVEDLSPTGRGEGYTF. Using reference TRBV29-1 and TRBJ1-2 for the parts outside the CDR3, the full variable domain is SAVISQKPSRDICQRGTSLTIQCQVDSQVTMMFWYRQQPGQSLTLIATANQGSEATYESGFVIDKFPISRPNLTFSTLTVSNMSPEDSSIYLCSVEDLSPTGRGEGYTFGSGTRLTVV.

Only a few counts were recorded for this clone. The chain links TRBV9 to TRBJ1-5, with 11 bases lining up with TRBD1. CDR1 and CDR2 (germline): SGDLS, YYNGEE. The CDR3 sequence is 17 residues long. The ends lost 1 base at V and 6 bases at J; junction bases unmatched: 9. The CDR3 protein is CASSVTSRTGGGQPQHF. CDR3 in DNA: TGTGCCAGCAGCGTAACATCAAGGACAGGGGGCGGTCAGCCCCAGCATTTT.

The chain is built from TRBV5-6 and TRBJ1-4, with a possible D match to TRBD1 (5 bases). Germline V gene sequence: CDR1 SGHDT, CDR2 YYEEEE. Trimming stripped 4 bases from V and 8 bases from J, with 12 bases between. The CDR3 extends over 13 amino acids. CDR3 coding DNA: TGTGCCAGCAGCAAGGGGCCGAACGAAAAACTGTTTTTT. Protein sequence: CASSKGPNEKLFF.

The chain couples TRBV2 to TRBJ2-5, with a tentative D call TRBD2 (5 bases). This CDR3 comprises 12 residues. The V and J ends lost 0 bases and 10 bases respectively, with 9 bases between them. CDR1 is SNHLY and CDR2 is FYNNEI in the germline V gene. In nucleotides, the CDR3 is TGTGCCAGCAGTGAAGCCGGGGTAGGCCAGTACTTC. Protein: CASSEAGVGQYF.

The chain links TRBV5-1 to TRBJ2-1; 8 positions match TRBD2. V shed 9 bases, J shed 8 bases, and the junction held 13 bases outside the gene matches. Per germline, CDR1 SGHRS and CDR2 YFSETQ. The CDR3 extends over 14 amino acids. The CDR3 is CATARGAGRDEQFF. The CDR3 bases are TGCGCCACTGCGCGGGGGGCAGGGAGGGATGAGCAGTTCTTC.